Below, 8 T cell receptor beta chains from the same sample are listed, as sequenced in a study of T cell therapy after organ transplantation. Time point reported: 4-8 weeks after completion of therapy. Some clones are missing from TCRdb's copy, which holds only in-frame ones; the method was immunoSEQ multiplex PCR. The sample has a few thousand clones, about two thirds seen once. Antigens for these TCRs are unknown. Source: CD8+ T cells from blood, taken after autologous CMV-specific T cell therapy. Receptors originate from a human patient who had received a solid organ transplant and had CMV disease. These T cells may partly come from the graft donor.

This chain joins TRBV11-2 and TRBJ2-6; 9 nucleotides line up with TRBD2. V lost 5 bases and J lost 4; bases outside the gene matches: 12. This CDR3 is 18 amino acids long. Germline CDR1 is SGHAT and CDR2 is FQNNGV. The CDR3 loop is CASSLRGLAGTGANVLTF. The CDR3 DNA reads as TGTGCCAGCAGCCTTAGGGGTCTAGCGGGGACAGGGGCCAACGTCCTGACTTTC.

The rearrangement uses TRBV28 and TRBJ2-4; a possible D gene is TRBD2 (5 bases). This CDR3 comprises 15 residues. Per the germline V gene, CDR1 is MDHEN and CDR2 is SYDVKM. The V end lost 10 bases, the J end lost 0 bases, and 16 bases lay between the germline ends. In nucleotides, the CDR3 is TGTGCCACTTCCGGGGTCCTTTTAGCCAAAAACATTCAGTACTTC. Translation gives CATSGVLLAKNIQYF.

The CDR3 region is CASSVGLPSTDTQYF. The CDR3, as DNA: TGTGCCAGCAGCGTAGGACTTCCGAGCACAGATACGCAGTATTTT. The rearrangement links TRBV9 to TRBJ2-3; D gene unclear. This CDR3 has 15 amino acids. Germline assignment: CDR1 SGDLS and CDR2 YYNGEE. Trimming stripped 0 bases from V and 0 bases from J, with 8 bases between.

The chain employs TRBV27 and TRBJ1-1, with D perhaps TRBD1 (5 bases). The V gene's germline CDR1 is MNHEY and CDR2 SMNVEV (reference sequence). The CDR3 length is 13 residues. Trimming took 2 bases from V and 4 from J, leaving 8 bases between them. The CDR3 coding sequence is TGTGCCAGCAGTTTACGAGGGGCCACTGAAGCTTTCTTT. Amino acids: CASSLRGATEAFF.

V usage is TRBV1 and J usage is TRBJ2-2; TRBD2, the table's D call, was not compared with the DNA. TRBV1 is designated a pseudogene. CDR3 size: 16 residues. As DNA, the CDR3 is TGCACCAGCACCCAAGGACTAGCGGGAAGTACCGGGGAGCTGTTTTTT. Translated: CTSTQGLAGSTGELFF.

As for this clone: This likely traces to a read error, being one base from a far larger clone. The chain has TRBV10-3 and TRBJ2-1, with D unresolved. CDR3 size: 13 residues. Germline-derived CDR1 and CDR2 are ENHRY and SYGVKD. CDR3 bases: TGTGCCAGCAGTTACTCGAACGTCAATGAGCAGTTCTTC. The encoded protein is CASSYSNVNEQFF.

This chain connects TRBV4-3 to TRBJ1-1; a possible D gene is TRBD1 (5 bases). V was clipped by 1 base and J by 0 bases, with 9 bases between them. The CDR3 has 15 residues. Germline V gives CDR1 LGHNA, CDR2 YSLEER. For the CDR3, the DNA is TGCGCCAGCAGCCAAGGGTCAGGGTTGAACACTGAAGCTTTCTTT. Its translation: CASSQGSGLNTEAFF.

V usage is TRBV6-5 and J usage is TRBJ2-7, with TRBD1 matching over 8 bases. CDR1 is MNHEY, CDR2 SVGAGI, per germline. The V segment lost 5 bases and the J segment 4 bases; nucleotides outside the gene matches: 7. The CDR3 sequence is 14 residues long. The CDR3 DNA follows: TGTGCCAGCAGTCTTGGACAGGGATCGTACGAGCAGTACTTC. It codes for CASSLGQGSYEQYF.